This T cell receptor (beta chain) was retrieved from a study of control samples from healthy donors and cancer patients. Using immunoSEQ multiplex PCR, the repertoire was profiled, and TCRdb retains in-frame clones only, with some absent. The sample has 130,000 or so clones; more than 80% are singletons. Germline-derived CDR1 and CDR2 are MNHNY and SVGAGI (reference sequence). Trimming shortened V by 2 bases and J by 2 bases, and 3 bases separated the two germline ends. The CDR3 is made up of 12 amino acids. Sequencing used blood. The TCR comes from a man aged 40-49 years in good health. The chain joins TRBV6-6 to TRBJ1-1, with D hard to call. The CDR3 DNA reads as TGTGCCAGCAGTTACGCAAACACTGAAGCTTTCTTT. Protein product: CASSYANTEAFF.